This T cell receptor beta chain originates from a study of tumor-infiltrating lymphocytes in primary liver carcinoma. Study summary: Lesions, classed as T1-T3 N0M0, spanned 4.2 to 10 cm across. The study, taken as a whole, reports: The 250 largest clones made up significantly more of tumor than blood repertoires (p = 0.039). Lesser overlap characterized tumor-adjacent and tumor-blood pairs relative to tumor region pairs.

Concerning this clonotype itself: Its antigen remains unknown. This may arise from a read error, as a much more abundant clone is one base away.

This CDR3 has 17 residues. Germline V gives CDR1 LGHNA, CDR2 YNFKEQ. Total RNA and DNA came together from approximately 20-30 mg of bulk tissue without cell sorting. Each individual tumor supplied samples from five separate regions. Production of TCR beta cDNA used around 0.45 ug total RNA together with a constant-region primer. Libraries of TCR beta came from three nested multiplex PCR rounds with slightly modified ARM-PCR. The first two PCR rounds used TRBV1-TRBV30 forward primers with a C-beta reverse primer, about 10 cycles each. TCRdb called the multiplex PCR reads again in MiXCR, with one record for every CDR3 protein. This sample has approximately 110,000 distinct CDR3 sequences, with 64% found just once.

This rearrangement joins TRBV4-2 to TRBJ2-3; TRBD2 might be the D (5 bases). This receptor was taken from a woman in her sixties with primary liver carcinoma and hepatitis B virus infection. Sequences were obtained from liver tumor tissue from sampling region 3. Subset reported: tumor region T3, left-lateral pole. CDR3 sequence (DNA): TGTGCCGGCAGCCAAGAGGGCGCTAGCAGTAGCACAGATACGCAGTATTTT. It yields the protein CAGSQEGASSSTDTQYF.